Described below is a single TCR beta chain sequence and its context. The data were taken from a study of blood T cell repertoires in COVID-19. Whole-study context: The United States, Italy and Spain supplied acute and convalescent COVID-19 samples. PBMCs, B-cell-depleted T cells, or T cells provided the cDNA or gDNA that made up the material.

Germline loops: CDR1 SGHTA, CDR2 FQGNSA. The CDR3 is 14 residues long. Trimming left V 1 base short and J 2 bases short, with 8 bases between. Original analysis: It was from reference gene primer amplification that nucleated cell counts were estimated. Here immunoSEQ multiplex PCR was the method, and the copy in TCRdb shows in-frame clones only, minus some. From that table come the V and J calls and clone size; the DNA was used to work out D and trimming. Among some 100,000 clones listed, approximately 84% were seen once. This TCR was sampled from a woman aged 60-70 years with acute or convalescent COVID-19. The chain recombines TRBV7-2 with TRBJ1-1, with D possibly matching TRBD1 (5 bases). Material for sequencing was peripheral blood. The CDR3 DNA is TGTGCCAGCAGCTTAGGCAGGGCTAACACTGAAGCTTTCTTT. Protein: CASSLGRANTEAFF. The full variable domain, in which reference TRBV7-2 and TRBJ1-1 provide the parts outside the CDR3, is GAGVSQSPSNKVTEKGKDVELRCDPISGHTALYWYRQSLGQGLEFLIYFQGNSAPDKSGLPSDRFSAERTGGSVSTLTIQRTQQEDSAVYLCASSLGRANTEAFFGQGTRLTVV.